The present entry profiles one TCR beta chain with its context. What it recognizes is unknown. Second-dose schedules of about 4 or about 12 weeks were combined. Sequenced by immunoSEQ multiplex PCR; TCRdb stores in-frame clones only, minus some. Of roughly 90,000 clones detected, 75% to 90% appear once; the ten largest clones hold less than 3%. The germline gives CDR1 SNHLY, CDR2 FYNNEI. CDR3 size: 13 residues. The ends lost 6 bases at V and 8 bases at J; junction bases unmatched: 9. The data belong to a study of T cell responses to AZD1222 COVID-19 vaccine. General study findings and limits: Seropositive at baseline were only a handful of AZD1222 recipients. Regions 160-218 and 743-854 dominated among vaccine-associated CD4 TCRs spanning spike. The donors showed a predominance of white British ancestry and of females, with possible underestimation of clonal diversity.

The material sequenced was peripheral blood, taken 28 days after the second AZD1222 dose. The receptor was derived from an adult who received the AZD1222 COVID-19 vaccine. The V and J genes are TRBV2 and TRBJ1-2, with 7 positions matching TRBD1. The CDR3 spells CASSDRDRQGYTF. CDR3 nucleotide sequence: TGTGCCAGCAGCGACCGGGACAGACAGGGCTACACCTTC.